The 8 T cell receptor beta chains reported below all come from one sample, sequenced in a study of PD-L1 blockade in urothelial cancer. Profiling relied on immunoSEQ multiplex PCR, and the TCRdb table lists in-frame clones only, not all of them. The table records more than 65,000 clones, around 90% of them present only once. Sequenced here: PBMCs, sampled around atezolizumab (anti-PD-L1) treatment. The receptors shown here come from a woman aged 70-85 years with urothelial cancer.

The chain uses TRBV2 and TRBJ2-7, with D unclear. V was shortened by 9 bases and J by 2 bases, with 8 bases between the two germline ends. Germline CDR1 and CDR2: SNHLY and FYNNEI. This CDR3 region has 11 residues. The CDR3 DNA reads as TGTGCCAGTTCCCAAACCTACGAGCAGTACTTC. Protein sequence: CASSQTYEQYF. The whole variable domain, remainder taken from reference TRBV2 and TRBJ2-7, is EPEVTQTPSHQVTQMGQEVILRCVPISNHLYFYWYRQILGQKVEFLVSFYNNEISEKSEIFDDQFSVERPDGSNFTLKIRSTKLEDSAMYFCASSQTYEQYFGPGTRLTVT.

The chain uses TRBV5-1 and TRBJ2-7; perhaps TRBD1 as D (5 bases). Trimming left V 4 bases short and J 5 bases short, with 13 bases between. The CDR3 has 13 residues. Germline assignment: CDR1 SGHRS and CDR2 YFSETQ. The CDR3 nucleotides are TGCGCCAGCAGCCCTCAGGGAAGGAACGAGCAGTACTTC. This codes for CASSPQGRNEQYF.

The J gene is TRBJ2-3, the V gene TRBV6-1; D is unclear. CDR1 is MNHNS, CDR2 SASEGT, per germline. The CDR3 has 15 amino acids. Trimming took 4 bases from V and 4 from J, leaving 15 bases between them. DNA for the CDR3: TGTGCCAGCAGTGCTGAGACAAAAGTGGCAGATACGCAGTATTTT. Protein: CASSAETKVADTQYF.

The genes are TRBV27 and TRBJ1-6, with 9 bases identical to TRBD1. Germline trimming cut 4 bases from V and 5 bases from J; bases unmatched to any gene: 0. CDR3 length: 14 residues. Germline V gene sequence: CDR1 MNHEY, CDR2 SMNVEV (reference sequence). The CDR3 loop reads CASSWDRDNSPLHF. In DNA form, the CDR3 reads TGTGCCAGCAGTTGGGACAGGGATAATTCACCCCTCCACTTT.

The V call is TRBV6-1, the J call TRBJ1-1, with D perhaps TRBD1 (6 bases). Germline CDR1 reads MNHNS; CDR2 reads SASEGT. Trimming left V 5 bases short and J 2 bases short, with 9 bases between. This CDR3 has 13 residues. CDR3 sequence: CASSHRVNTEAFF. The CDR3 DNA reads TGTGCCAGCAGTCACAGGGTCAACACTGAAGCTTTCTTT.

The rearrangement joins TRBV11-2 to TRBJ2-5, with TRBD2 matching over 8 bases. V dropped 1 base and J dropped 5; count of bases not matched to a gene: 9. Looked up from germline, CDR1 is SGHAT and CDR2 is FQNNGV. CDR3 length: 16 residues. DNA for the CDR3: TGTGCCAGCAGCTTAGGGGCGGGAGGTTGGTCGGAGACCCAGTACTTC. Its translation: CASSLGAGGWSETQYF. Full variable domain (remainder filled in from reference TRBV11-2 and TRBJ2-5): EAGVAQSPRYKIIEKRQSVAFWCNPISGHATLYWYQQILGQGPKLLIQFQNNGVVDDSQLPKDRFSAERLKGVDSTLKIQPAKLEDSAVYLCASSLGAGGWSETQYFGPGTRLLVL.

The rearrangement uses TRBV7-9 and TRBJ2-2; possibly TRBD2 for D (5 bases). Germline values: CDR1 SEHNR, CDR2 FQNEAQ (reference sequence). This CDR3 is built from 16 residues. The germline V and J ends were trimmed by 0 bases and 4 bases, with 12 bases remaining between them. The CDR3 spells CASSLALGVGTGELFF. Written as DNA, the CDR3 is TGTGCCAGCAGCTTAGCACTAGGTGTGGGCACCGGGGAGCTGTTTTTT. The full variable domain, with the rest looked up from reference TRBV7-9 and TRBJ2-2, is DTGVSQNPRHKITKRGQNVTFRCDPISEHNRLYWYRQTLGQGPEFLTYFQNEAQLEKSRLLSDRFSAERPKGSFSTLEIQRTEQGDSAMYLCASSLALGVGTGELFFGEGSRLTVL.

This chain uses TRBV28 with TRBJ1-4; no clear D gene. V lost 5 bases to trimming and J lost 2 bases, with 9 bases between them. In germline, CDR1 is MDHEN, CDR2 SYDVKM. The length of the CDR3 is 14 residues. The CDR3 spells CASSAGWTNEKLFF. The DNA for the CDR3 is TGTGCCAGCAGTGCCGGTTGGACTAATGAAAAACTGTTTTTT.